The clone carrying this T cell receptor beta chain was observed a handful of times. What it recognizes is unknown. The data originate from a study of T cells after yellow fever vaccination. The study made its TCR cDNA through 5'RACE template switching. That step introduced a universal primer site along with UMIs. TCRdb reanalysed the 5' RACE reads using MiXCR and keeps one entry per CDR3 protein. Of roughly 160,000 distinct CDR3 sequences in the sample, over 7% were seen once. Study results and limitations: It was the secondary response that reached its peak faster, day 5 versus 15, but it was weaker.

The TCR originated in a man aged 18 to 35 who received the YFV17D yellow fever vaccine. This specimen was CD8+ T cells sorted from PBMCs, taken 45 days after the yellow fever booster vaccination.

This CDR3 reads CATLGQGDSGANVLTF. Here the CDR3 DNA reads TGTGCCACCCTGGGACAGGGGGACTCTGGGGCCAACGTCCTGACTTTC. The J gene is TRBJ2-6, the V gene TRBV2; 11 nucleotides line up with TRBD1. The CDR3 contains 16 residues. In germline, CDR1 is SNHLY, CDR2 FYNNEI. J lost 0 bases, V lost 10 bases, and 5 bases had no gene match. The variable domain in full, completed from reference TRBV2 and TRBJ2-6, reads EPEVTQTPSHQVTQMGQEVILRCVPISNHLYFYWYRQILGQKVEFLVSFYNNEISEKSEIFDDQFSVERPDGSNFTLKIRSTKLEDSAMYFCATLGQGDSGANVLTFGAGSRLTVL.